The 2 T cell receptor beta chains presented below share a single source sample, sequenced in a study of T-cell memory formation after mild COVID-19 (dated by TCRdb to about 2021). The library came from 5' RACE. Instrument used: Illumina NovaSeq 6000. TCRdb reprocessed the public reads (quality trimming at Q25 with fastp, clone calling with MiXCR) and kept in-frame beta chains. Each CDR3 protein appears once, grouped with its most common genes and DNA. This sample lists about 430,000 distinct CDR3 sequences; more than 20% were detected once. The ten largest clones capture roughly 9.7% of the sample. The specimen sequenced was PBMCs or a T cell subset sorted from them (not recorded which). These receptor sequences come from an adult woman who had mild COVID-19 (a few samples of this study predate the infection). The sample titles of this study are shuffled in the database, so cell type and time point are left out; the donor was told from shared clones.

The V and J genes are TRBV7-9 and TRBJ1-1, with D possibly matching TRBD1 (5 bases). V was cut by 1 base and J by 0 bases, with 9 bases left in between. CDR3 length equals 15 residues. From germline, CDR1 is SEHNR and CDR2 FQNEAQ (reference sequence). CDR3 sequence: CASSLEGHLNTEAFF. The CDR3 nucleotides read TGTGCCAGCAGCTTAGAAGGACACCTGAACACTGAAGCTTTCTTT. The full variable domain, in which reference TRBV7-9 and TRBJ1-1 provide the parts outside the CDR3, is DTGVSQNPRHKITKRGQNVTFRCDPISEHNRLYWYRQTLGQGPEFLTYFQNEAQLEKSRLLSDRFSAERPKGSFSTLEIQRTEQGDSAMYLCASSLEGHLNTEAFFGQGTRLTVV.

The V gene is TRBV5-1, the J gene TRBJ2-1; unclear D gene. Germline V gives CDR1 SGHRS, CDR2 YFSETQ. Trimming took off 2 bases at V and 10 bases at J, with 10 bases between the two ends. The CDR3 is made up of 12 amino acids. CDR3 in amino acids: CASSLAWKEQFF. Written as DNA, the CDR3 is TGCGCCAGCAGCTTAGCGTGGAAGGAGCAGTTCTTC.